Each of the 25 T cell receptor beta chains below was sequenced from the same sample in a study of blood T cell repertoires in COVID-19. This table comes from immunoSEQ multiplex PCR, and its TCRdb copy is limited to in-frame clones, with some not included. This sample has under 450,000 clones; more than 85% occur once, and the top ten carry roughly 0.86%. Sequencing was carried out using PBMCs or T cells enriched from blood (not recorded which). The origin of the receptors is a woman between 40 and 55 years old who had been exposed to COVID-19.

The chain recombines TRBV5-6 with TRBJ2-7, with TRBD1 as a possible D gene (5 bases). Looked up from germline, CDR1 is SGHDT and CDR2 is YYEEEE. V was clipped by 2 bases and J by 1 base, with 10 bases between them. The CDR3 loop spans 14 amino acids. CDR3 region: CASSLGAVSYEQYF. CDR3 in DNA: TGTGCCAGCAGCTTAGGGGCAGTATCCTACGAGCAGTACTTC.

The V gene is TRBV11-3, the J gene TRBJ2-5; D uncertain. CDR3 length: 13 amino acids. V was shortened by 5 bases and J by 5 bases, with 12 bases between the two germline ends. CDR1 and CDR2 from the germline V gene are SGHNT and YENEEA. The CDR3 protein is CASSPGSLETQYF. The DNA of the CDR3 is TGTGCCAGCAGCCCCGGGTCATTGGAGACCCAGTACTTC. The variable domain in full, completed from reference TRBV11-3 and TRBJ2-5, reads EAGVVQSPRYKIIEKKQPVAFWCNPISGHNTLYWYLQNLGQGPELLIRYENEEAVDDSQLPKDRFSAERLKGVDSTLKIQPAELGDSAVYLCASSPGSLETQYFGPGTRLLVL.

The gene calls are TRBV7-8 and TRBJ2-5; tentatively, D is TRBD1 (6 bases). Per the germline V gene, CDR1 is SGHVS and CDR2 is FQNEAQ. The CDR3 extends over 15 amino acids. The V end was cut by 5 bases, the J end by 5 bases, with 18 bases between. CDR3 amino acids: CASSNIGGAKETQYF. CDR3 sequence (DNA): TGTGCCAGCAGCAACATTGGGGGCGCGAAGGAGACCCAGTACTTC.

The chain joins TRBV5-1 to TRBJ1-1; 9 bases line up with TRBD1. The CDR3 covers 14 residues. Trimming cost V 4 bases and J 3 bases; bases outside gene matches: 4. The germline gives CDR1 SGHRS, CDR2 YFSETQ. The CDR3 here is CASSMGQGYTEAFF. CDR3 in DNA: TGCGCCAGCAGCATGGGACAGGGATACACTGAAGCTTTCTTT.

The chain couples TRBV18 to TRBJ1-2, with 8 positions matching TRBD1. The length of the CDR3 is 14 residues. Germline V gene data show CDR1 as KGHSH and CDR2 as LQKENI. V was pared by 3 bases and J by 8 bases, with 8 bases of the junction left unmatched. The DNA for the CDR3 is TGTGCCAGCTCACCGAAAGCCGGGACAGGCGGCTACACCTTC. Protein product: CASSPKAGTGGYTF.

The J gene is TRBJ2-7, the V gene TRBV18; 10 bases line up with TRBD1. Trimming took 3 bases from V and 5 from J; bases not matched to a gene: 1. This CDR3 has 13 residues. Looked up from germline, CDR1 is KGHSH and CDR2 is LQKENI. As DNA, the CDR3 is TGTGCCAGCTCACCCGGACAGGGGGACGAGCAGTACTTC. Protein product: CASSPGQGDEQYF.

The gene calls are TRBV19 and TRBJ2-1; tentatively, D is TRBD2 (5 bases). Germline CDR1 LNHDA, CDR2 SQIVND (reference sequence). The CDR3 contains 15 residues. V lost 6 bases to trimming and J lost 5 bases, with 17 bases between them. The chain's CDR3 is CASRTTIAPNNEQFF. The CDR3, as DNA: TGTGCCAGTAGGACCACCATAGCGCCGAACAATGAGCAGTTCTTC.

In its sample, this clone was seen once. The genes are TRBV4-1 and TRBJ1-4; possible D gene TRBD1, 6 bases. Germline V gene lookup returns CDR1 MGHRA and CDR2 YSYEKL. V was trimmed by 1 base and J by 5 bases, leaving 17 bases between them. The length of the CDR3 is 17 residues. CDR3 sequence reads: CASSQVYGGAGNEKLFF. Here the CDR3 DNA reads TGCGCCAGCAGCCAAGTCTACGGGGGGGCAGGAAATGAAAAACTGTTTTTT.

J is TRBJ1-2 and V is TRBV27, with D tentatively TRBD1 (5 bases). CDR3 size: 16 residues. Trimming removed 5 bases at V and 4 bases at J, with 20 bases between. Per germline, CDR1 MNHEY and CDR2 SMNVEV (reference sequence). CDR3 protein: CASSNLVGGKRYGYTF. CDR3 bases: TGTGCCAGCAGTAATCTCGTCGGGGGTAAACGCTATGGCTACACCTTC.

This sequence joins TRBV29-1 and TRBJ1-2; 7 bases are shared with TRBD1. CDR1 is SQVTM and CDR2 is ANQGSEA in the germline V gene. Trimming cost V 4 bases and J 3 bases; bases outside gene matches: 11. This CDR3 comprises 15 residues. CDR3 in amino acids: CSVGGQASTYYGYTF. The CDR3 coding sequence is TGCAGCGTTGGAGGACAGGCCTCTACCTACTATGGCTACACCTTC.

The DNA for the CDR3 is TGTGCCAGCAGCGGGACAGGCGCTTTGAACACTGAAGCTTTCTTT. Translation gives CASSGTGALNTEAFF. This sequence joins TRBV7-9 and TRBJ1-1; 8 bases agree with TRBD1. V shed 5 bases, J shed 0 bases, and the junction held 5 bases outside the gene matches. The germline V gene has CDR1 SEHNR and CDR2 FQNEAQ (reference sequence). CDR3 length equals 15 residues. The full variable domain, in which reference TRBV7-9 and TRBJ1-1 provide the parts outside the CDR3, is DTGVSQNPRHKITKRGQNVTFRCDPISEHNRLYWYRQTLGQGPEFLTYFQNEAQLEKSRLLSDRFSAERPKGSFSTLEIQRTEQGDSAMYLCASSGTGALNTEAFFGQGTRLTVV.

This clone was seen only once. The genes are TRBV7-8 and TRBJ1-3; TRBD1 is a possible D gene (5 bases). Germline CDR1 and CDR2: SGHVS and FQNEAQ. Trimming shortened V by 1 base and J by 0 bases, and 10 bases separated the two germline ends. The CDR3 has 16 amino acids. DNA for the CDR3: TGTGCCAGCAGCTTAGTAGACAGTCTCTCTGGAAACACCATATATTTT. Translated, it gives CASSLVDSLSGNTIYF.

This clone was recorded only once. This rearrangement joins TRBV24-1 to TRBJ2-5; 10 positions match TRBD2. V gave up 2 bases and J gave up 5 bases; unmatched junction bases: 13. This CDR3 spans 18 amino acids. CDR1 is KGHDR and CDR2 is SFDVKD in the germline V gene. As DNA, the CDR3 is TGTGCCACCAGTGATTCCAGACTCCTAGCGGGAGTTTTCGAGACCCAGTACTTC. Protein product: CATSDSRLLAGVFETQYF.

This rearrangement joins TRBV7-2 to TRBJ1-1, with D possibly TRBD1 on 5 matching bases. Per germline, CDR1 SGHTA and CDR2 FQGNSA. The CDR3 contains 15 residues. Trimming cost V 2 bases and J 8 bases, with 18 bases left between them. The CDR3 nucleotides are TGTGCCAGCAGCTTAAGGGCACAGGTCGGTGGGGAAGCTTTCTTT. Protein sequence: CASSLRAQVGGEAFF.

The CDR3: CAISESGQGVQPQHF. The CDR3 DNA follows: TGTGCCATCAGTGAGTCGGGGCAGGGGGTACAGCCCCAGCATTTT. The chain links TRBV10-3 to TRBJ1-5; TRBD1 matches 7 bases. This CDR3 has 15 amino acids. The ends lost 0 bases at V and 7 bases at J; junction bases unmatched: 6. Germline CDR1 is ENHRY and CDR2 is SYGVKD.

The V gene is TRBV10-3, the J gene TRBJ2-5, with D maybe TRBD1 (6 bases). There are 19 residues in the CDR3. With 2 bases removed from V and 3 bases from J, the gap between germline ends came to 25 bases. Germline V gives CDR1 ENHRY, CDR2 SYGVKD. CDR3: CAISEELTGVGQGKETQYF. For the CDR3, the DNA is TGTGCCATCAGTGAGGAGTTGACAGGAGTGGGGCAGGGGAAAGAGACCCAGTACTTC.

The chain recombines TRBV10-1 with TRBJ1-2, with D unclear. Trimming pared 9 bases from V and 3 bases from J, leaving 5 bases between. Germline lookup yields CDR1 WNHNN and CDR2 SYGVQD (reference sequence). The CDR3 is made up of 10 amino acids. The CDR3 spells CARTDYGYTF. The CDR3 bases are TGCGCCAGAACGGACTATGGCTACACCTTC.

This chain joins TRBV9 and TRBJ1-3; 7 positions match TRBD1. The germline V gene encodes CDR1 SGDLS and CDR2 YYNGEE. The CDR3 has 14 amino acids. The V gene end was trimmed by 4 bases and the J gene end by 3 bases; junction bases not matched to a gene: 4. The CDR3 DNA is TGTGCCAGCAGCACCGGGACAGATGGAAACACCATATATTTT. Translating it yields CASSTGTDGNTIYF.

As to this clone: Different DNA sequences within this sample yield the same CDR3. J is TRBJ1-1 and V is TRBV12-3 or TRBV12-4; D possibly corresponds to TRBD1 (5 bases). The CDR3 is made up of 12 amino acids. With 2 bases removed from V and 4 bases from J, the gap between germline ends came to 5 bases. The CDR3 spells CASSLQGTEAFF. CDR3 DNA sequence: TGTGCCAGCAGTTTACAGGGCACTGAAGCTTTCTTT.

V and J are TRBV24-1 and TRBJ2-7; weak D call: TRBD1 (6 bases). Germline V gene data show CDR1 as KGHDR and CDR2 as SFDVKD. Deletions cut 3 bases from V and 2 bases from J, with 13 bases between. This CDR3 comprises 15 residues. For the CDR3, the DNA is TGTGCCACCAGTGATAGTAGGGGGAATCCCTACGAGCAGTACTTC. Its protein product is CATSDSRGNPYEQYF.

The rearrangement joins TRBV27 to TRBJ2-6; D unclear. In germline, CDR1 is MNHEY, CDR2 SMNVEV (reference sequence). Trimming shortened V by 4 bases and J by 0 bases, and 4 bases separated the two germline ends. The CDR3 runs 14 residues. The CDR3 DNA is TGTGCCAGCAGTTCTCTCTCTGGGGCCAACGTCCTGACTTTC. Residues: CASSSLSGANVLTF. Drawing the rest from reference TRBV27 and TRBJ2-6, the complete variable domain is EAQVTQNPRYLITVTGKKLTVTCSQNMNHEYMSWYRQDPGLGLRQIYYSMNVEVTDKGDVPEGYKVSRKEKRNFPLILESPSPNQTSLYFCASSSLSGANVLTFGAGSRLTVL.

The chain uses TRBV27 and TRBJ2-1; D is perhaps TRBD1 (6 bases). This CDR3 has 16 amino acids. The germline V gene encodes CDR1 MNHEY and CDR2 SMNVEV (reference sequence). Trimming cost V 2 bases and J 0 bases, with 11 bases left between them. The CDR3 nucleotides are TGTGCCAGCAGTTTAAGGGACACGAGCTCCTACAATGAGCAGTTCTTC. It encodes CASSLRDTSSYNEQFF.

The chain links TRBV29-1 to TRBJ2-1, with 9 bases fitting TRBD2. The CDR3 loop spans 15 amino acids. Unmatched junction bases numbered 6, after V lost 5 bases and J lost 1 base. Germline-derived CDR1 and CDR2 are SQVTM and ANQGSEA. This chain's CDR3 is CSVITSGFSYNEQFF. CDR3 nucleotide sequence: TGCAGCGTTATAACTAGCGGGTTTTCCTACAATGAGCAGTTCTTC.

The chain employs TRBV18 and TRBJ1-2; 7 bases map to TRBD1. The CDR3 has 16 residues. V shed 6 bases and J 2 bases; nucleotides not matched to a gene: 12. CDR1 is KGHSH and CDR2 is LQKENI in the germline V gene. This CDR3 reads CASSPLTGPKNYGYTF. CDR3 bases: TGTGCCAGCTCGCCTTTGACAGGGCCGAAAAACTATGGCTACACCTTC.

In its sample, this clone was seen a few times. V usage is TRBV27 and J usage is TRBJ2-7, with a weak D call TRBD2 (5 bases). There are 15 residues in the CDR3. Per germline, CDR1 MNHEY and CDR2 SMNVEV (reference sequence). Between the trimmed V and J ends, which lost 3 bases and 5 bases, there was a span of 17 bases. CDR3 nucleotides: TGTGCCAGCAGTTTTTCCCCAAACGGGATCCACGAGCAGTACTTC. Protein: CASSFSPNGIHEQYF.